The rows below give T cell receptor beta chains drawn from one sample of a study of blood T cell repertoires in COVID-19. TCRdb's table, derived via immunoSEQ multiplex PCR, lists solely in-frame clones and lacks some. This sample has fewer than 450,000 clones; 88% occur once, and the top ten carry more than 2%. The sample taken for sequencing was PBMCs or T cells enriched from blood (not recorded which). Every receptor here comes from a woman between 40 and 55 years old with acute COVID-19. CDR3s include the opening cysteine and the closing phenylalanine or tryptophan. Fields, in order: clone size, V gene, D gene, CDR3 length, J gene, CDR3 protein, CDR3 DNA. The D gene is left open where the match is weak. Some rows have no size entry. The others give once, few or many, or a class for an expanded clone.

>.|TRBV5-4|.|15|TRBJ2-5
CASSLANRMEETQYF
TGTGCCAGCAGCTTGGCCAACAGGATGGAAGAGACCCAGTACTTC
>.|TRBV5-1|.|16|TRBJ1-3
CASSFNDISSGNTIYF
TGCGCCAGCAGCTTTAACGACATTTCCTCTGGAAACACCATATATTTT
>.|TRBV5-8|.|13|TRBJ2-5
CASSSHGRETQYF
TGTGCCAGCAGCAGTCACGGTCGGGAGACCCAGTACTTC
>.|TRBV27|.|18|TRBJ1-6
CASSRRAGEISYNSPLHF
TGTGCCAGCAGTCGACGAGCGGGAGAAATCTCCTATAATTCACCCCTCCACTTT
>once|TRBV5-1|.|15|TRBJ2-4
CASSESSGSRNIQYF
TGCGCCAGCAGCGAATCTTCAGGGTCTAGGAACATTCAGTACTTC
>.|TRBV6-5|.|15|TRBJ1-1
CASSQSLVNYTEAFF
TGTGCCAGCAGTCAATCCCTAGTTAACTACACTGAAGCTTTCTTT
>once|TRBV20-1|.|11|TRBJ1-1
CSAKRTVEAFF
TGCAGTGCAAAAAGGACAGTTGAAGCTTTCTTT
>.|TRBV29-1|TRBD1|13|TRBJ1-1
CSVGFTGGSEAFF
TGCAGCGTTGGTTTCACAGGGGGCAGTGAAGCTTTCTTT
>.|TRBV12-3/TRBV12-4|.|12|TRBJ2-7
CASSLEPYEQYF
TGTGCCAGCAGTTTAGAGCCCTACGAGCAGTACTTC
>.|TRBV6-6|.|13|TRBJ2-7
CASSYAGVYEQYF
TGTGCCAGCAGTTACGCAGGGGTGTACGAGCAGTACTTC
>.|TRBV9|.|14|TRBJ1-1
CASSVDRMNTEAFF
TGTGCCAGCAGCGTAGACAGGATGAACACTGAAGCTTTCTTT
>.|TRBV6-5|.|14|TRBJ1-2
CASSFGTEHYGYTF
TGTGCCAGCAGTTTCGGAACAGAGCACTATGGCTACACCTTC
>.|TRBV9|TRBD2|16|TRBJ2-1
CASSPIAGPSYNEQFF
TGTGCCAGCAGCCCTATAGCGGGGCCCTCCTACAATGAGCAGTTCTTC
>.|TRBV2|.|17|TRBJ2-2
CASSEGQDQPNTGELFF
TGTGCCAGCAGTGAAGGACAGGACCAACCCAACACCGGGGAGCTGTTTTTT
>.|TRBV4-1|.|15|TRBJ1-4
CASSLIGGGGEKLFF
TGCGCCAGCAGCCTCATTGGAGGGGGGGGTGAAAAACTGTTTTTT
>.|TRBV11-2|.|13|TRBJ2-7
CASSPDYAYEQYF
TGTGCCAGCAGTCCGGACTATGCCTACGAGCAGTACTTC
>.|TRBV7-9|.|15|TRBJ2-3
CASSPGISTTDTQYF
TGTGCCAGCAGCCCCGGGATCTCCACCACAGATACGCAGTATTTT
>once|TRBV7-8|.|15|TRBJ2-7
CASSPDRIQSYEQYF
TGTGCCAGCAGCCCCGACAGGATCCAGTCCTACGAGCAGTACTTC
>.|TRBV7-9|.|14|TRBJ1-4
CASSLGQGNEKLFF
TGTGCCAGCAGCTTAGGTCAGGGAAATGAAAAACTGTTTTTT
>.|TRBV5-5|TRBD2|17|TRBJ2-1
CASSVRLAGVSYNEQFF
TGTGCCAGCAGCGTGAGACTAGCGGGGGTCTCCTACAATGAGCAGTTCTTC
>.|TRBV19|TRBD2|15|TRBJ2-1
CASSISGVSYNEQFF
TGTGCCAGTAGTATTAGCGGGGTATCCTACAATGAGCAGTTCTTC
>.|TRBV18|TRBD2|14|TRBJ2-5
CASSRLAHQETQYF
TGTGCCAGCTCACGACTAGCCCACCAAGAGACCCAGTACTTC
>.|TRBV3-1/TRBV3-2|TRBD2|17|TRBJ2-5
CASSQDGASGPQETQYF
TGTGCCAGCAGCCAAGATGGGGCTAGCGGACCTCAAGAGACCCAGTACTTC
>.|TRBV20-1|.|11|TRBJ1-2
CSALLGGGYTF
TGCAGTGCCCTTCTGGGGGGAGGCTACACCTTC
>.|TRBV7-6|.|17|TRBJ1-5
CASSLDRPGYSNQPQHF
TGTGCCAGCAGCTTAGATCGCCCGGGTTATAGCAATCAGCCCCAGCATTTT
>.|TRBV9|.|18|TRBJ2-1
CASSVVPIQGESYNEQFF
TGTGCCAGCAGCGTAGTTCCTATACAAGGGGAATCCTACAATGAGCAGTTCTTC
>.|TRBV5-8|TRBD2|18|TRBJ2-1
CASSRSGQRGAPNNEQFF
TGTGCCAGCAGCCGAAGCGGCCAGCGGGGGGCGCCGAACAATGAGCAGTTCTTC
>.|TRBV5-4|TRBD2|16|TRBJ2-7
CASTGGTTSGFGEQYF
TGTGCCAGCACGGGGGGAACGACTAGCGGGTTCGGCGAGCAGTACTTC
>.|TRBV27|TRBD2|18|TRBJ2-2
CASSALLAGGLNTGELFF
TGTGCCAGCAGTGCCCTACTAGCGGGGGGCCTGAACACCGGGGAGCTGTTTTTT
>.|TRBV19|.|14|TRBJ1-1
CASSPHRGPTEAFF
TGTGCCAGTAGTCCTCATCGTGGGCCCACTGAAGCTTTCTTT
>.|TRBV30|.|14|TRBJ1-1
CAWDPGRFNTEAFF
TGTGCCTGGGACCCGGGAAGATTCAACACTGAAGCTTTCTTT
>.|TRBV5-6|TRBD1|15|TRBJ1-3
CASSWGTGTGNTIYF
TGTGCCAGCAGCTGGGGGACAGGGACTGGAAACACCATATATTTT
>.|TRBV5-5|.|13|TRBJ2-1
CASSLTYYNEQFF
TGTGCCAGCAGCTTGACCTACTACAATGAGCAGTTCTTC
>.|TRBV11-2|.|15|TRBJ1-6
CASSLTGPGNSPLHF
TGTGCCAGCAGCCTAACAGGGCCTGGCAATTCACCCCTCCACTTT
>.|TRBV15|.|15|TRBJ1-2
CATSRDGRGSYGYTF
TGTGCCACCAGCAGGGACGGACGCGGGTCCTATGGCTACACCTTC
>.|TRBV14|.|15|TRBJ1-6
CASSQVPGGYSPLHF
TGTGCCAGCAGCCAAGTTCCCGGAGGTTATTCACCCCTCCACTTT
>.|TRBV7-2|TRBD2|19|TRBJ2-5
CASSLAPRLAGGPQETQYF
TGTGCCAGCAGCTTAGCGCCGAGACTAGCGGGGGGACCCCAAGAGACCCAGTACTTC
>.|TRBV9|TRBD2|15|TRBJ2-1
CASSTQGLGYNEQFF
TGTGCCAGCAGCACGCAGGGACTAGGCTACAATGAGCAGTTCTTC
>.|TRBV11-3|.|15|TRBJ2-1
CASSPSYVGYNEQFF
TGTGCCAGCAGCCCAAGTTACGTCGGCTACAATGAGCAGTTCTTC
>.|TRBV29-1|.|13|TRBJ1-1
CSVEFYDGFEAFF
TGCAGCGTCGAATTTTATGATGGCTTTGAAGCTTTCTTT